The clone carrying this TCR beta chain turned up a few times. J gave up 9 bases and V 6 bases, and 13 bases lay outside the gene matches. The germline CDR1 and CDR2 sequences are MDHEN and SYDVKM. CDR3 size: 15 residues. This sample is part of a study of human T cells and chemical hapten exposure. MiXCR was run by TCRdb on the RACE reads, yielding one entry per CDR3 protein. The sample consists of roughly 380,000 distinct CDR3 sequences, less than 6.5% of them appearing once. Time point: pre-sensitization, week 0. Treatment in this sample: therapeutic diphenylcyclopropenone sensitization with weekly scalp DPC.

The TCR sequence derives from a woman aged 45-65 years with alopecia areata. Some clones in this sample may be carry-over from other donors' samples. The chain links TRBV28 to TRBJ2-1, with 8 bases that match TRBD2. Specimen: whole blood, collected in connection with sensitization to the hapten diphenylcyclopropenone (DPC). In nucleotides, the CDR3 is TGTGCCAGCAGCAATCGGGAGGGTCGGATAGGTGAGCAGTTCTTC. Protein: CASSNREGRIGEQFF.